Here is one TCR beta chain with its context. Its antigen is not known. Other DNA sequences in the sample encode the same CDR3. These data belong to a study of cytomegalovirus exposure and HLA in healthy donors. Findings and limits, study-wide: A few of the chains that were CMV-associated were confirmed in vitro to be specific for CMV antigens.

PCR primers comprised 60 Vbeta and 13 Jbeta primers. Measured with immunoSEQ multiplex PCR; TCRdb has only the in-frame clones, and not every one. The table has 90,000 to 140,000 clones, roughly 15% seen once; the top ten hold 0.83%. The germline CDR1 and CDR2 sequences are SGHRS and YFSETQ. The length of the CDR3 is 12 residues. The V and J ends lost 5 bases and 8 bases, in that order; junction bases with no gene match: 6. This sequence was found in a female donor in good health and CMV-seronegative. The chain has TRBV5-1 and TRBJ1-2, with 7 nucleotides matching TRBD1. The specimen sequenced was PBMCs. CDR3 loop: CASSAQGSGYTF. As DNA, the CDR3 is TGCGCCAGCAGTGCACAGGGGTCCGGCTACACCTTC.